This T cell receptor (gamma chain) comes out of a study of human gamma delta and Vdelta1 T cells. TCRdb re-called the PCR reads through CATT. In the table there are 2,500 to 3,000 gamma-chain clones, roughly 5.2% of which are singletons. Trimming at V came to 9 bases and at J to 0 bases, leaving 4 bases not matched to a gene. CDR1 EGSNGY and CDR2 YDSYNSKV come from the germline V gene. There are 13 residues in the CDR3. The chain combines TRGV2 with TRGJP2. The sequence came from a human donor in good health. The sequenced sample was naive CD27+ Vdelta1 gamma-delta T cells from blood. The chain's CDR3 is CATLYSSDWIKTF. Written as DNA, the CDR3 is TGTGCCACCCTTTATAGTAGTGATTGGATCAAGACGTTT.